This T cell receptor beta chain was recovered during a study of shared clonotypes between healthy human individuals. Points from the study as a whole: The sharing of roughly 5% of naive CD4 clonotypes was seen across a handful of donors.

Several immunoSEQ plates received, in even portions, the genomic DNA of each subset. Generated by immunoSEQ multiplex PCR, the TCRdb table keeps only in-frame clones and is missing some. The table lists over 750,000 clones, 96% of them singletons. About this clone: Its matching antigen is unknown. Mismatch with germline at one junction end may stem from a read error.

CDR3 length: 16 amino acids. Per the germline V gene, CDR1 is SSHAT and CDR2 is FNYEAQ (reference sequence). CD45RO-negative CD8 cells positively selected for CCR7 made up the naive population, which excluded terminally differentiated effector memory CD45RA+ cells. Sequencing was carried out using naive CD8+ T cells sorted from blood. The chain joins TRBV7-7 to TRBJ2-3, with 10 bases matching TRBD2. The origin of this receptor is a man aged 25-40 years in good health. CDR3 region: CASSLEAGGSTDTQYF. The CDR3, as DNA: TGTGCTAGCAGCTTAGAAGCGGGAGGGAGCACAGATACGCAGTATTTT. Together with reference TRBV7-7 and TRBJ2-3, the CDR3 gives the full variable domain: GAGVSQSPRYKVTKRGQDVTLRCDPISSHATLYWYQQALGQGPEFLTYFNYEAQPDKSGLPSDRFSAERPEGSISTLTIQRTEQRDSAMYRCASSLEAGGSTDTQYFGPGTRLTVL.